One T cell receptor beta chain is described in this entry. Germline loops: CDR1 MNHEY, CDR2 SVGAGI. The CDR3 extends over 15 amino acids. Trimming took 6 bases from V and 7 from J; bases not matched to a gene: 9. The sample originates from a study of blood T cell repertoires in COVID-19. Sequenced by immunoSEQ multiplex PCR; TCRdb stores in-frame clones only, minus some. The sample carries more than 200,000 clones, roughly 91% recorded once. The TCR comes from a woman in her thirties with acute COVID-19. Sequences were obtained from PBMCs or T cells enriched from blood (not recorded which). The V call is TRBV6-5, the J call TRBJ2-3, with TRBD1 matching over 11 bases. CDR3 bases: TGTGCCAGCAGGTCCGGGACAGGGGGTTGGAATACGCAGTATTTT. Encoded protein: CASRSGTGGWNTQYF.